These 21 T cell receptor beta chains share one sample of origin, sequenced in a study of blood T cell repertoires in COVID-19. Clones were read by immunoSEQ multiplex PCR, and TCRdb kept only the in-frame ones, dropping some. The table has hundreds of thousands of clones, roughly 90% seen once. Sequenced: PBMCs or T cells enriched from blood (not recorded which). These receptors originate from a woman aged 40 to 50 with acute COVID-19.

The chain uses TRBV14 and TRBJ1-1; D remains ambiguous. The germline V and J ends were trimmed by 3 bases and 1 base, with 15 bases remaining between them. CDR3 length equals 16 residues. CDR1 SGHDN and CDR2 FVKESK come from the germline V gene. The CDR3 loop reads CASSHTPPPKNTEAFF. The CDR3 DNA follows: TGTGCCAGCAGCCACACACCCCCACCGAAGAACACTGAAGCTTTCTTT.

The chain is built from TRBV5-1 and TRBJ1-1; TRBD1 matches at 7 bases. Looked up from germline, CDR1 is SGHRS and CDR2 is YFSETQ. The V segment lost 6 bases and the J segment 0 bases; nucleotides outside the gene matches: 5. This CDR3 has 14 amino acids. The CDR3 bases are TGCGCCAGCACCACCGGGACAGTGAACACTGAAGCTTTCTTT. Translating it yields CASTTGTVNTEAFF.

V usage is TRBV7-2 and J usage is TRBJ2-5; TRBD2 matches 7 bases. In germline, CDR1 is SGHTA, CDR2 FQGNSA. V was pared by 5 bases and J by 3 bases, with 9 bases of the junction left unmatched. This CDR3 has 15 amino acids. The CDR3 is CASSPNMGGEETQYF. CDR3 nucleotides: TGTGCCAGCAGCCCAAACATGGGGGGGGAAGAGACCCAGTACTTC.

The gene calls are TRBV24-1 and TRBJ2-1; 7 bases align to TRBD2. Per the germline V gene, CDR1 is KGHDR and CDR2 is SFDVKD. V lost 1 base and J lost 9; bases outside the gene matches: 8. The CDR3 runs 15 residues. The CDR3 region is CATSDFRRGYAEQFF. The CDR3, as DNA: TGTGCCACCAGTGATTTCAGGCGGGGGTACGCTGAGCAGTTCTTC.

Points on this clone: The sample contains more than one DNA sequence encoding this CDR3. This chain connects TRBV4-2 to TRBJ2-1; 10 bases are a match to TRBD2. V gave up 3 bases and J gave up 4 bases; unmatched junction bases: 6. CDR1 is LGHNA and CDR2 is YNFKEQ in the germline V gene. The CDR3 covers 16 residues. Written as DNA, the CDR3 is TGTGCCAGCAGCCACCCAACTAGCGGGGTGTACAATGAGCAGTTCTTC. It codes for CASSHPTSGVYNEQFF.

This clone was detected a few times. The CDR3 DNA is TGTGCCAGTAGATCACAGGGGGCGGACTATGGCTACACCTTC. Translation: CASRSQGADYGYTF. The rearrangement joins TRBV19 to TRBJ1-2; TRBD1 aligns across 9 bases. The V and J ends lost 6 bases and 3 bases, in that order; junction bases with no gene match: 5. CDR3 length: 14 residues. Germline values: CDR1 LNHDA, CDR2 SQIVND (reference sequence). Full variable domain (rest looked up from reference TRBV19 and TRBJ1-2): DGGITQSPKYLFRKEGQNVTLSCEQNLNHDAMYWYRQDPGQGLRLIYYSQIVNDFQKGDIAEGYSVSREKKESFPLTVTSAQKNPTAFYLCASRSQGADYGYTFGSGTRLTVV.

The genes are TRBV23-1 and TRBJ1-1; D is uncertain. TRBV23-1 carries the ORF label, with uncertain function. The CDR3 is 12 residues long. The germline V and J ends were trimmed by 8 bases and 6 bases, with 13 bases remaining between them. In DNA, the CDR3 is TGCGCCAGCCCCCCGGGAAAGGCTGAAGCTTTCTTT. Amino acid sequence: CASPPGKAEAFF.

The chain uses TRBV4-2 and TRBJ2-7, with TRBD1 as a possible D gene (5 bases). The germline V and J ends were trimmed by 2 bases and 2 bases, with 10 bases remaining between them. The CDR3 length is 14 residues. Germline-derived CDR1 and CDR2 are LGHNA and YNFKEQ. The DNA for the CDR3 is TGTGCCAGCAGCCAAACAGGTTCACCCTACGAGCAGTACTTC. The encoded protein is CASSQTGSPYEQYF.

This chain joins TRBV7-8 and TRBJ2-5; 13 positions match TRBD2. The ends lost 5 bases at V and 6 bases at J; junction bases unmatched: 9. The CDR3 contains 16 residues. Germline V gene data show CDR1 as SGHVS and CDR2 as FQNEAQ. The CDR3 loop is CASSTGRLAGGKTQYF. The CDR3 DNA is TGTGCCAGCAGCACCGGACGACTAGCGGGGGGAAAGACCCAGTACTTC.

The genes are TRBV11-2 and TRBJ2-7, with a weak D call TRBD1 (6 bases). This CDR3 comprises 17 residues. Germline V lookup: CDR1 SGHAT, CDR2 FQNNGV. Trimming left V 0 bases short and J 9 bases short, with 24 bases between. CDR3 DNA: TGTGCCAGCAGCTTAGATTATAGGGTTCTGGGGGCGGATGGGCAGTACTTC. It codes for CASSLDYRVLGADGQYF.

This clone has just one count. The genes are TRBV9 and TRBJ1-2; 7 nucleotides line up with TRBD1. The trim removed 4 bases at V and 6 bases at J, leaving 6 bases unmatched. This CDR3 has 13 amino acids. Germline V gene lookup returns CDR1 SGDLS and CDR2 YYNGEE. The CDR3 reads CASSPNRGNGYTF. Here the CDR3 DNA reads TGTGCCAGCAGCCCCAACAGGGGAAATGGCTACACCTTC. The full variable domain, its missing parts supplied by reference TRBV9 and TRBJ1-2, is DSGVTQTPKHLITATGQRVTLRCSPRSGDLSVYWYQQSLDQGLQFLIQYYNGEERAKGNILERFSAQQFPDLHSELNLSSLELGDSALYFCASSPNRGNGYTFGSGTRLTVV.

Here the CDR3 DNA reads TGTGCCACCAGCAGTCTTAGGGACAGACCTAATTCACCCCTCCACTTT. Protein sequence: CATSSLRDRPNSPLHF. The rearrangement uses TRBV15 and TRBJ1-6; 7 nucleotides line up with TRBD1. There are 16 residues in the CDR3. Germline V gene lookup returns CDR1 LNHNV and CDR2 YYDKDF (reference sequence). The trim removed 3 bases at V and 6 bases at J, leaving 8 bases unmatched.

The chain is built from TRBV10-3 and TRBJ1-1; 8 nucleotides match TRBD1. Trimming removed 10 bases from V and 8 bases from J; junction bases left unmatched: 18. The CDR3 is 15 residues long. The germline gives CDR1 ENHRY, CDR2 SYGVKD. CDR3 loop: CATSDRVRDVREAFF. In DNA form, the CDR3 reads TGTGCCACCTCGGACAGGGTTCGGGACGTCCGAGAAGCTTTCTTT.

The chain joins TRBV2 to TRBJ2-7; weak D call: TRBD2 (6 bases). Trimming left V 7 bases short and J 5 bases short, with 18 bases between. There are 14 residues in the CDR3. The germline V gene encodes CDR1 SNHLY and CDR2 FYNNEI. CDR3 sequence reads: CASNPGGVGNEQYF. DNA of the CDR3: TGTGCCAGCAACCCCGGGGGAGTAGGAAACGAGCAGTACTTC.

Note on this clone: The junction departs from germline at one end; a sequencing error may be responsible. The chain links TRBV9 to TRBJ2-3; 8 nucleotides line up with TRBD2. The CDR3 contains 13 residues. The germline V gene encodes CDR1 SGDLS and CDR2 YYNGEE. The CDR3 loop is CASSGTSKDTQYF. In nucleotides, the CDR3 is TGTGCCAGCAGCGGGACTAGCAAAGATACGCAGTATTTT.

This chain uses TRBV7-8 with TRBJ2-7; 10 bases agree with TRBD2. Per the germline V gene, CDR1 is SGHVS and CDR2 is FQNEAQ. With 5 bases clipped from V and 4 bases from J, the junction kept 11 bases outside the gene matches. The length of the CDR3 is 16 residues. CDR3 region: CASSLPPASGGYEQYF. CDR3 nucleotide sequence: TGTGCCAGCAGCCTACCCCCGGCTAGCGGGGGTTACGAGCAGTACTTC.

This sequence joins TRBV5-1 and TRBJ2-1; 7 bases line up with TRBD2. From germline, CDR1 is SGHRS and CDR2 YFSETQ. The CDR3 has 15 amino acids. J lost 10 bases, V lost 4 bases, and 14 bases had no gene match. CDR3 DNA sequence: TGCGCCAGCAGCCGGTCCGGGACTACCCCTGGGGAGCAGTTCTTC. This gives the protein CASSRSGTTPGEQFF. Full variable domain (rest looked up from reference TRBV5-1 and TRBJ2-1): KAGVTQTPRYLIKTRGQQVTLSCSPISGHRSVSWYQQTPGQGLQFLFEYFSETQRNKGNFPGRFSGRQFSNSRSEMNVSTLELGDSALYLCASSRSGTTPGEQFFGPGTRLTVL.

The chain carries TRBV20-1 and TRBJ1-1; tentatively, D is TRBD1 (5 bases). In germline, CDR1 is DFQATT, CDR2 SNEGSKA (reference sequence). The CDR3 extends over 11 amino acids. Written as DNA, the CDR3 is TGCAGCGGGCGCGGGGGCACTGAAGCTTTCTTT. Translation gives CSGRGGTEAFF.

The sample holds one count of this clone. This chain joins TRBV27 and TRBJ1-2; TRBD1 matches 7 bases. After removal of 5 bases from V and 6 bases from J, the junction contained 6 bases not matched to a gene. This CDR3 is built from 13 residues. Germline CDR1 is MNHEY and CDR2 is SMNVEV (reference sequence). The CDR3 DNA sequence: TGTGCCAGCAGTGCCGACAGGGCCCATGGCTACACCTTC. The encoded protein is CASSADRAHGYTF.

V and J are TRBV18 and TRBJ2-7; no firm D call. V lost 3 bases, J lost 5 bases, and 11 bases lay in between. The CDR3 length is 13 residues. Germline V gives CDR1 KGHSH, CDR2 LQKENI. In DNA form, the CDR3 reads TGTGCCAGCTCACCGGGCAGAGATCACGAGCAGTACTTC. This gives the protein CASSPGRDHEQYF.

V is TRBV18 and J is TRBJ2-2; 7 bases line up with TRBD1. The ends lost 6 bases at V and 6 bases at J; junction bases unmatched: 13. CDR3 length: 16 amino acids. The germline V gene encodes CDR1 KGHSH and CDR2 LQKENI. The CDR3 bases are TGTGCCAGCTCTCGCGACAGGGCGAAGGGGGCCGGGGAGCTGTTTTTT. Encoded protein: CASSRDRAKGAGELFF.